The 28 T cell receptor beta chains in this list originate from one sample, sequenced in a study of T cell changes during pregnancy in multiple sclerosis. The data were produced by immunoSEQ multiplex PCR, yet TCRdb's version contains in-frame clones alone and is incomplete. The data contain 50,000 to 60,000 clones, approximately 91% of them seen just once; the ten biggest clones take up approximately 1.8%. The sample here was peripheral blood, taken after pregnancy. These receptors were collected from a female donor with multiple sclerosis, enrolled in a pregnancy study.

The V gene is TRBV4-1, the J gene TRBJ2-7; maybe TRBD1 (6 bases). CDR3 size: 15 residues. Germline lookup yields CDR1 MGHRA and CDR2 YSYEKL. V lost 1 base, J lost 4 bases, and 14 bases lay in between. The CDR3 protein is CASSQGSQGPYEQYF. In DNA, the CDR3 is TGCGCCAGCAGCCAAGGCTCACAGGGACCTTACGAGCAGTACTTC.

The chain recombines TRBV5-1 with TRBJ1-2, with a possible D match to TRBD1 (6 bases). V was shortened by 0 bases and J by 3 bases, with 9 bases between the two germline ends. The CDR3 consists of 14 residues. Germline values: CDR1 SGHRS, CDR2 YFSETQ. CDR3 sequence (DNA): TGCGCCAGCAGCTTGGGGACAGACTACTATGGCTACACCTTC. Translated: CASSLGTDYYGYTF.

This clone has only one observation. V is TRBV11-2 and J is TRBJ2-5; D might be TRBD1 (5 bases). CDR1 and CDR2 from the germline V gene are SGHAT and FQNNGV. The CDR3 covers 11 residues. The V end lost 4 bases, the J end lost 10 bases, and 10 bases lay between the germline ends. CDR3 nucleotides: TGTGCCAGCAGCTCTAAAAGGGGCCAGTACTTC. Translating gives CASSSKRGQYF.

The chain has TRBV19 and TRBJ2-3, with D perhaps TRBD2 (7 bases). CDR1 and CDR2 from the germline V gene are LNHDA and SQIVND (reference sequence). The CDR3 runs to 15 residues. Trimming took 3 bases from V and 5 from J, leaving 15 bases between them. CDR3 bases: TGTGCCAGTAGTATGGCGGGGGCAGTTTTAGATACGCAGTATTTT. Encoded protein: CASSMAGAVLDTQYF.

This clone appeared a few times. This sequence joins TRBV7-3 and TRBJ2-7; a possible D gene is TRBD2 (7 bases). This CDR3 region has 19 residues. Germline lookup yields CDR1 SGHTA and CDR2 FQGTGA. The ends were cut back, 5 bases at V and 2 bases at J, with 28 bases in the middle. CDR3 in DNA: TGTGCCAGCAGCCATCCTTTGGGCCCTAGGGGGGGGCGACCCTACGAGCAGTACTTC. It encodes CASSHPLGPRGGRPYEQYF.

This sequence joins TRBV6-1 and TRBJ1-2, with 10 bases that match TRBD1. CDR3 size: 15 residues. The trim removed 6 bases at V and 4 bases at J, leaving 8 bases unmatched. Germline CDR1 and CDR2: MNHNS and SASEGT. The CDR3 DNA is TGTGCCAGCAGCCGGGACAGGGGAAGGCTCTATGGCTACACCTTC. It codes for CASSRDRGRLYGYTF.

The count of this clone is one. V and J are TRBV7-3 and TRBJ1-2; D is unclear. The germline gives CDR1 SGHTA, CDR2 FQGTGA. V shed 5 bases and J shed 0 bases, with 13 bases lying between them. The CDR3 consists of 15 residues. In DNA, the CDR3 is TGTGCCAGCAGCCAGATGAGGTTAGCTAACTATGGCTACACCTTC. Amino acid sequence: CASSQMRLANYGYTF.

The J gene is TRBJ1-4, the V gene TRBV28; no reliable D call. Germline CDR1 MDHEN, CDR2 SYDVKM. Trimming left V 6 bases short and J 0 bases short, with 11 bases between. The CDR3 spans 15 residues. CDR3 protein: CASRPLVSTNEKLFF. CDR3 DNA: TGTGCCAGCAGGCCTCTAGTTTCAACTAATGAAAAACTGTTTTTT.

The gene calls are TRBV28 and TRBJ2-6; a possible D gene is TRBD1 (6 bases). Germline CDR1 is MDHEN and CDR2 is SYDVKM. The CDR3 is made up of 20 amino acids. Trimming shortened V by 2 bases and J by 0 bases, and 20 bases separated the two germline ends. The CDR3 bases are TGTGCCAGCAGTTTAGGCGTCAGGGGCCTGACATACTCTGGGGCCAACGTCCTGACTTTC. Protein: CASSLGVRGLTYSGANVLTF.

The chain has TRBV7-9 and TRBJ1-2, with TRBD1 as a possible D gene (5 bases). The V and J ends lost 3 bases and 5 bases respectively, with 19 bases between them. Germline V gene data show CDR1 as SEHNR and CDR2 as FQNEAQ (reference sequence). This CDR3 spans 16 amino acids. DNA of the CDR3: TGTGCCAGCAGCTTGACAGCGTATCCAACCCGATATGGCTACACCTTC. It codes for CASSLTAYPTRYGYTF.

This chain joins TRBV27 and TRBJ1-1; possibly TRBD1 for D (5 bases). Germline assignment: CDR1 MNHEY and CDR2 SMNVEV (reference sequence). CDR3 length equals 13 residues. The V end was cut by 8 bases, the J end by 1 base, with 11 bases between. The CDR3 bases are TGTGCCAGCGGCCATGGGGCGAACACTGAAGCTTTCTTT. Translating it yields CASGHGANTEAFF.

This rearrangement joins TRBV25-1 to TRBJ2-3; the D is unclear. There are 16 residues in the CDR3. Germline lookup yields CDR1 MGHDK and CDR2 SYGVNS. The V gene lost 5 bases and the J gene lost 3 bases, with 18 bases spanning the gap. CDR3 protein: CASSPTDPWVTDTQYF. The CDR3, as DNA: TGTGCCAGCAGTCCTACAGATCCTTGGGTTACAGATACGCAGTATTTT. Drawing the rest from reference TRBV25-1 and TRBJ2-3, the complete variable domain is EADIYQTPRYLVIGTGKKITLECSQTMGHDKMYWYQQDPGMELHLIHYSYGVNSTEKGDLSSESTVSRIRTEHFPLTLESARPSHTSQYLCASSPTDPWVTDTQYFGPGTRLTVL.

This rearrangement joins TRBV19 to TRBJ2-1; tentatively, D is TRBD2 (6 bases). The CDR3 has 16 residues. Trimming pared 3 bases from V and 6 bases from J, leaving 18 bases between. Germline V CDR1 and CDR2: LNHDA, SQIVND (reference sequence). CDR3 nucleotide sequence: TGTGCCAGTAGTATGGCGACAGCGGGCAAGGGCAATGAGCAGTTCTTC. Protein: CASSMATAGKGNEQFF.

The J gene is TRBJ2-3, the V gene TRBV5-1; 7 bases map to TRBD1. V gave up 5 bases and J gave up 2 bases; unmatched junction bases: 11. This CDR3 has 16 residues. Germline-derived CDR1 and CDR2 are SGHRS and YFSETQ. The CDR3 DNA follows: TGCGCCAGCAGTTGGGGGACAGACTTCTCCACAGATACGCAGTATTTT. This gives the protein CASSWGTDFSTDTQYF.

This chain connects TRBV2 to TRBJ2-4, with D hard to call. This CDR3 has 16 residues. The germline CDR1 and CDR2 sequences are SNHLY and FYNNEI. V lost 3 bases and J 0 bases, leaving 12 bases between the germline ends. CDR3 DNA sequence: TGTGCCAGCAGTGACTCACTGAGACTAGCCAAAAACATTCAGTACTTC. It specifies CASSDSLRLAKNIQYF.

The chain uses TRBV2 and TRBJ1-6; possible D gene TRBD1, 5 bases. V was cut by 10 bases and J by 6 bases, with 25 bases left in between. The germline gives CDR1 SNHLY, CDR2 FYNNEI. The CDR3 totals 17 residues. The CDR3 bases are TGTGCCATCTCCCCTCGAGGCCTCATGGGGGGTAATTCACCCCTCCACTTT. This codes for CAISPRGLMGGNSPLHF.

The count of this clone is one. The rearrangement joins TRBV28 to TRBJ1-2; TRBD1 matches at 7 bases. The V and J ends lost 6 bases and 6 bases, in that order; junction bases with no gene match: 7. Per the germline V gene, CDR1 is MDHEN and CDR2 is SYDVKM. The CDR3 runs 13 residues. CDR3 in amino acids: CASSLGQLHGYTF. The CDR3 DNA follows: TGTGCCAGCAGCCTGGGACAGCTACATGGCTACACCTTC.

The rearrangement uses TRBV7-2 and TRBJ2-1, with a weak D call TRBD1 (6 bases). The CDR3 runs 14 residues. Germline values: CDR1 SGHTA, CDR2 FQGNSA. The V end was cut by 5 bases, the J end by 2 bases, with 10 bases between. In DNA form, the CDR3 reads TGTGCCAGCAGCCGACAGGCTGCCTACAATGAGCAGTTCTTC. Translated, it gives CASSRQAAYNEQFF.

This chain uses TRBV13 with TRBJ2-1; D is possibly TRBD1 (5 bases). This CDR3 region has 15 residues. The V gene's germline CDR1 is PRHDT and CDR2 FYEKMQ (reference sequence). V lost 0 bases, J lost 7 bases, and 13 bases lay in between. CDR3 in DNA: TGTGCCAGCAGCTTAGGCAAGGGCTCAGGGAATGAGCAGTTCTTC. Its protein product is CASSLGKGSGNEQFF.

This chain links TRBV19 with TRBJ1-5; TRBD1 matches 10 bases. Per germline, CDR1 LNHDA and CDR2 SQIVND (reference sequence). CDR3 length: 14 amino acids. Trimming took 6 bases from V and 6 from J; bases not matched to a gene: 5. CDR3 in amino acids: CASRSWDRGQPQHF. The CDR3 nucleotides are TGTGCCAGTAGATCTTGGGACAGGGGTCAGCCCCAGCATTTT.

This chain uses TRBV4-2 with TRBJ2-7; 11 nucleotides agree with TRBD2. V gave up 3 bases and J gave up 2 bases; unmatched junction bases: 9. The CDR3 is made up of 17 amino acids. Germline CDR1 reads LGHNA; CDR2 reads YNFKEQ. The CDR3 here is CASSHGTSGGTTYEQYF. The DNA of the CDR3 is TGTGCCAGCAGCCACGGTACTAGCGGGGGTACCACCTACGAGCAGTACTTC.

CDR3 in amino acids: CASSKGAVTDTEAFF. CDR3 coding DNA: TGTGCCAGTAGTAAAGGGGCAGTGACGGACACTGAAGCTTTCTTT. This chain links TRBV19 with TRBJ1-1; maybe TRBD1 (5 bases). Germline lookup yields CDR1 LNHDA and CDR2 SQIVND (reference sequence). This CDR3 has 15 residues. Between the trimmed V and J ends, which lost 4 bases and 3 bases, there was a span of 15 bases.

The table lists this clone with a few counts. J is TRBJ1-3 and V is TRBV7-9; D call uncertain. Trimming took 5 bases from V and 1 from J, leaving 6 bases between them. Per the germline V gene, CDR1 is SEHNR and CDR2 is FQNEAQ (reference sequence). CDR3 length: 13 residues. This chain's CDR3 is CASSLTSGNTIYF. For the CDR3, the DNA is TGTGCCAGCAGCCTGACATCTGGAAACACCATATATTTT.

Here the CDR3 reads CSASRGRNEKLFF. CDR3 nucleotide sequence: TGCAGCGCCAGCAGGGGGCGGAATGAAAAACTGTTTTTT. The chain carries TRBV29-1 and TRBJ1-4, with 8 bases matching TRBD1. V was pared by 7 bases and J by 5 bases, with 6 bases of the junction left unmatched. The CDR3 sequence is 13 residues long. Germline V gene lookup returns CDR1 SQVTM and CDR2 ANQGSEA.

In its sample, this clone was seen once. Here the CDR3 reads CASSASLAGGLNIQYF. The CDR3 DNA follows: TGTGCCAGCAGTGCGAGCCTAGCGGGGGGACTAAACATTCAGTACTTC. The J gene is TRBJ2-4, the V gene TRBV27, with 11 positions matching TRBD2. This CDR3 has 16 amino acids. The germline V gene encodes CDR1 MNHEY and CDR2 SMNVEV (reference sequence). J gave up 6 bases and V 5 bases, and 9 bases lay outside the gene matches.

V and J are TRBV11-1 and TRBJ1-2, with 10 bases identical to TRBD1. The CDR3 length is 16 residues. The J segment lost 6 bases and the V segment lost 7 bases, leaving 14 bases of the junction unmatched. Germline V gives CDR1 SGHAT, CDR2 FQDESV (reference sequence). The CDR3 region has the DNA TGTGCCAGCACCGCCCAACGGGACAGGGGACTTCATGGCTACACCTTC. It encodes CASTAQRDRGLHGYTF.

The chain recombines TRBV2 with TRBJ2-1; 10 bases map to TRBD2. This CDR3 is 15 amino acids long. The germline gives CDR1 SNHLY, CDR2 FYNNEI. V gave up 3 bases and J gave up 10 bases; unmatched junction bases: 9. CDR3 region: CASSDTSGAPREQFF. In nucleotides, the CDR3 is TGTGCCAGCAGTGATACTAGCGGGGCCCCCCGGGAGCAGTTCTTC.

V and J are TRBV9 and TRBJ1-5; D unclear. The CDR3 runs 14 residues. Trimming stripped 0 bases from V and 7 bases from J, with 11 bases between. Germline V gene lookup returns CDR1 SGDLS and CDR2 YYNGEE. CDR3 residues: CASSVDGKAQPQHF. For the CDR3, the DNA is TGTGCCAGCAGCGTAGATGGAAAAGCGCAGCCCCAGCATTTT. Filled out from reference TRBV9 and TRBJ1-5, the complete variable domain reads DSGVTQTPKHLITATGQRVTLRCSPRSGDLSVYWYQQSLDQGLQFLIQYYNGEERAKGNILERFSAQQFPDLHSELNLSSLELGDSALYFCASSVDGKAQPQHFGDGTRLSIL.